This record concerns one T cell receptor beta chain sequence. Its specificity is unknown. The germline CDR1 and CDR2 sequences are MGHRA and YSYEKL. The CDR3 has 16 amino acids. These data originate in a study of monozygotic twins with inflammatory bowel disease. General study points: The data offered no way to tell different T cell subtypes apart.

Starting material for each TCR library was roughly 3,500 ng of total RNA. TCRdb reprocessed the 5' RACE reads and reports one entry per CDR3 protein, with no DNA. This sample's table reports about 330,000 distinct CDR3 sequences. Donors each gave approximately 2.5 ml of blood. This receptor was identified in a human donor with ulcerative colitis or Crohn's disease, or a healthy co-twin of an affected twin (not recorded which). What was sequenced was blood. This rearrangement joins TRBV4-1 to TRBJ1-6; the TCRdb call, TRBD1, lacks DNA for checking. The CDR3 reads CASKGQDRSYNSPLHF.